The 8 T cell receptor beta chains listed next were all sequenced from one sample in a study of cytomegalovirus exposure and HLA in healthy donors. The PCR contained 60 Vbeta and 13 Jbeta primers. Assay used: immunoSEQ multiplex PCR; TCRdb lists only in-frame clones, some missing. The sample contains 100,000 to 150,000 clones, roughly 70% of which appear only once. Sequenced: PBMCs. These receptors came from a woman in her 40s in good health and CMV-seropositive.

The chain employs TRBV28 and TRBJ1-5, with TRBD1 matching over 9 bases. CDR1 is MDHEN and CDR2 is SYDVKM in the germline V gene. This CDR3 spans 13 amino acids. With 8 bases clipped from V and 3 bases from J, the junction kept 2 bases outside the gene matches. CDR3 coding DNA: TGTGCCAGCGGGACAGGGCACAATCAGCCCCAGCATTTT. This sequence encodes CASGTGHNQPQHF.

The chain employs TRBV20-1 and TRBJ2-1; D might be TRBD2 (6 bases). The CDR3 has 11 amino acids. Germline V gene lookup returns CDR1 DFQATT and CDR2 SNEGSKA (reference sequence). The V gene lost 1 base and the J gene lost 8 bases, with 6 bases spanning the gap. The CDR3 coding sequence is TGCAGTGCTAGAGGGGGGGATGAGCAGTTCTTC. Amino acid sequence: CSARGGDEQFF.

The chain recombines TRBV11-2 with TRBJ2-3; a weak D match, TRBD1 (6 bases). The CDR3 is 15 residues long. Germline CDR1 reads SGHAT; CDR2 reads FQNNGV. V was pared by 1 base and J by 7 bases, with 15 bases between. CDR3 loop: CASSLGRGLIYTQYF. In DNA, the CDR3 is TGTGCCAGCAGCTTAGGCAGGGGTTTAATATATACGCAGTATTTT.

The CDR3 DNA reads TGTGCCAGCAGCTTAGCGGGACAGGAGACCTACGAGCAGTACTTC. Amino acid sequence: CASSLAGQETYEQYF. The chain carries TRBV7-3 and TRBJ2-7, with 8 bases fitting TRBD1. The CDR3 extends over 15 amino acids. With V trimmed by 2 bases and J by 2 bases, 5 bases remained unmatched. Germline V gene data show CDR1 as SGHTA and CDR2 as FQGTGA.

The chain joins TRBV19 to TRBJ2-1, with 9 bases lining up with TRBD2. Germline assignment: CDR1 LNHDA and CDR2 SQIVND (reference sequence). The CDR3 runs to 15 residues. Germline trimming cut 7 bases from V and 4 bases from J; bases unmatched to any gene: 8. The CDR3 bases are TGTGCCAGTACTGCACTAGCGGGCTTATACAATGAGCAGTTCTTC. Its protein product is CASTALAGLYNEQFF.

The chain employs TRBV27 and TRBJ1-2, with 7 bases fitting TRBD1. Germline assignment: CDR1 MNHEY and CDR2 SMNVEV (reference sequence). The CDR3 consists of 18 residues. Trimming at V came to 2 bases and at J to 8 bases, leaving 20 bases not matched to a gene. The CDR3 nucleotides read TGTGCCAGCAGTTTAATGGTGGCGAAGGGGGCGATAGTAGGGGGCTACACCTTC. Translation gives CASSLMVAKGAIVGGYTF.

The chain combines TRBV28 with TRBJ2-7, with D maybe TRBD2 (5 bases). The CDR3 totals 14 residues. V gave up 5 bases and J gave up 2 bases, with 13 bases separating them. Germline V gives CDR1 MDHEN, CDR2 SYDVKM. Written as DNA, the CDR3 is TGTGCCAGCAGTCCGGCGGGCAGAACCTACGAGCAGTACTTC. It yields the protein CASSPAGRTYEQYF. Full variable domain (missing parts from reference TRBV28 and TRBJ2-7): DVKVTQSSRYLVKRTGEKVFLECVQDMDHENMFWYRQDPGLGLRLIYFSYDVKMKEKGDIPEGYSVSREKKERFSLILESASTNQTSMYLCASSPAGRTYEQYFGPGTRLTVT.

The J gene is TRBJ2-1, the V gene TRBV9; the D is unclear. This CDR3 is built from 16 residues. V lost 0 bases and J lost 0, with 10 bases in between. Per germline, CDR1 SGDLS and CDR2 YYNGEE. The CDR3 sequence is CASSVGGPSSYNEQFF. The CDR3 DNA reads as TGTGCCAGCAGCGTAGGAGGTCCCAGCTCCTACAATGAGCAGTTCTTC. The whole variable domain, remainder taken from reference TRBV9 and TRBJ2-1, is DSGVTQTPKHLITATGQRVTLRCSPRSGDLSVYWYQQSLDQGLQFLIQYYNGEERAKGNILERFSAQQFPDLHSELNLSSLELGDSALYFCASSVGGPSSYNEQFFGPGTRLTVL.